This TCR beta chain emerged from a study of neurological immune-mediated disorders. Deletions cut 6 bases from V and 8 bases from J, with 19 bases between. CDR1 DFQATT and CDR2 SNEGSKA come from the germline V gene (reference sequence). This CDR3 region has 14 residues. This clonotype was seen a few times. TCRdb reprocessed the 5' RACE reads via MiXCR and lists one record per CDR3 protein. The sample lists tens of thousands of distinct CDR3 sequences; approximately 5.8% were seen once. This chain links TRBV20-1 with TRBJ1-4; tentatively, D is TRBD1 (5 bases). The origin of this receptor is a young woman with multiple sclerosis. Sequenced input: CD4+ T cells from blood. The CDR3 DNA is TGCAGTGCCTCAGGTCTCGGGGCTGGCGAAAAACTGTTTTTT. Protein sequence: CSASGLGAGEKLFF.